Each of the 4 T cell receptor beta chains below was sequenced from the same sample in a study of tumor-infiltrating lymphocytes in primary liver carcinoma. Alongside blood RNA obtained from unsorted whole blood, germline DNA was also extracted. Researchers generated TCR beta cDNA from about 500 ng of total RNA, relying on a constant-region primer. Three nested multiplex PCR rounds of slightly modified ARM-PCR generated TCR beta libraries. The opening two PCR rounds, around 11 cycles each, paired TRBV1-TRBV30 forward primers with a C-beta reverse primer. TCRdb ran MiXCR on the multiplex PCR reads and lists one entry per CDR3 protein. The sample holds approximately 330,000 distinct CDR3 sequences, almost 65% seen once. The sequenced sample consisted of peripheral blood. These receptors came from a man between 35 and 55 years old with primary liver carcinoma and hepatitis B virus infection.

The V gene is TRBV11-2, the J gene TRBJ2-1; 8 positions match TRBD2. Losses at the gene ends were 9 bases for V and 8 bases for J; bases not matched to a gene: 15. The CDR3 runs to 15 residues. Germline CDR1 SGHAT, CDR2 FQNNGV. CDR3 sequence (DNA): TGTGCCAGTAGCCTAGTGGGACTAGGGTCCCATGAGCAGTTCTTC. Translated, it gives CASSLVGLGSHEQFF.

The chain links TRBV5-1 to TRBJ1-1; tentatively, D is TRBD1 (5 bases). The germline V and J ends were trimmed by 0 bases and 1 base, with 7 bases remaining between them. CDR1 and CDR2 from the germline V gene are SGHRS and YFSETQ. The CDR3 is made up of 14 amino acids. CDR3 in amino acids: CASSLGQWNTEAFF. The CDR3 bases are TGCGCCAGCAGCTTGGGACAGTGGAACACTGAAGCTTTCTTT.

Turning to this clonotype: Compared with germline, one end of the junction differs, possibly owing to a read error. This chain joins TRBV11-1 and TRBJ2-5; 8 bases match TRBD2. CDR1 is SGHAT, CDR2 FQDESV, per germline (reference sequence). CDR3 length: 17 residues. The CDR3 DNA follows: TGTGTCAGCAGCCCCACCTTCGGAGCGGGAGTGGTAGAGACCCAGTACTTC. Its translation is CVSSPTFGAGVVETQYF.

The CDR3 DNA reads as TGTGCCAGCAGCCAGTACGACAGCGGAGTGTGGTACTTC. Residues: CASSQYDSGVWYF. The chain is built from TRBV7-9 and TRBJ2-7; either TRBD1 or TRBD2 may fit D (5 bases each). The CDR3 consists of 13 residues. The V and J ends lost 5 bases and 12 bases respectively, with 20 bases between them. Germline CDR1 SEHNR, CDR2 FQNEAQ (reference sequence).